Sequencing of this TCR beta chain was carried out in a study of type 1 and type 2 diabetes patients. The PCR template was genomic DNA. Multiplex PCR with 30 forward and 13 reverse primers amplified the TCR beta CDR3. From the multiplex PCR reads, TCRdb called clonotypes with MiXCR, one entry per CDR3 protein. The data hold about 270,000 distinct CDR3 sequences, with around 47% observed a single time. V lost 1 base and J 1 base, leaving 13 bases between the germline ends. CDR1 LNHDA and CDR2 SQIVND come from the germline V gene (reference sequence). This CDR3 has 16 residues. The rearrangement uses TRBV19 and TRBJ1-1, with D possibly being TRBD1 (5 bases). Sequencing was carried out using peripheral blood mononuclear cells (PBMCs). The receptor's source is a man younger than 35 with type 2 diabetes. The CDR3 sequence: CASSIGVSGANTEAFF. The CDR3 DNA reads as TGTGCCAGTAGTATAGGGGTATCTGGGGCGAACACTGAAGCTTTCTTT.